This is a list of T cell receptor beta chains from one sample in a study of shared clonotypes between healthy human individuals. Sequencing used immunoSEQ multiplex PCR; TCRdb keeps in-frame clones, though not all of them. The sample lists approximately 600,000 clones; approximately 95% were seen once. Material for sequencing was naive CD8+ T cells sorted from blood. All receptors derive from a woman in her 30s in good health. CDR3s include the opening cysteine and the closing phenylalanine or tryptophan. The D gene is left open where the match is weak. Size tells how often a clone was seen (once, few, many) or the class of an expanded clone, and some rows leave it out.

-,-,TRBJ1-2,TRBV27,TGTGCCAGCAGTTACTCGGGGGTTTCGGGCTACACCTTC,CASSYSGVSGYTF
-,TRBD1,TRBJ2-7,TRBV5-5,TGTGCCAGCAGCCCGCCAGACAGGGGAGTATACGAGCAGTACTTC,CASSPPDRGVYEQYF
-,-,TRBJ2-7,TRBV5-4,TGTGCCAGCAGCGGGGGGGCTTACGAGCAGTACTTC,CASSGGAYEQYF
-,TRBD1,TRBJ2-7,TRBV5-1,TGCGCCAGCAGCTTGGGACAGGGGGTTAACGAGCAGTACTTC,CASSLGQGVNEQYF
-,-,TRBJ2-5,TRBV27,TGTGCCAGCAGTCAGGAGCCGGCGGGCACACAAGAGACCCAGTACTTC,CASSQEPAGTQETQYF
-,-,TRBJ1-2,TRBV7-9,TGTGCCAGCAGCTTCCCGGGACACACTAACTATGGCTACACCTTC,CASSFPGHTNYGYTF
-,TRBD1,TRBJ2-7,TRBV28,TGTGCCAGCAGGGGGACAGCCGTCGCCTACGAGCAGTACTTC,CASRGTAVAYEQYF
-,-,TRBJ2-1,TRBV27,TGTGCCAGCAGTTTTGGTATCAATGAGCAGTTCTTC,CASSFGINEQFF
-,-,TRBJ2-7,TRBV28,TGTGCCAGCAGTTTTTTCCTCCCATGGGAGCAGTACTTC,CASSFFLPWEQYF
-,-,TRBJ2-7,TRBV15,TGTGCCACCAGCAGAGAAGATTCTGGCGCCTACGAGCAGTACTTC,CATSREDSGAYEQYF
once,TRBD2,TRBJ2-7,TRBV7-9,TGTGCCAGCAGCGTAGGACTAGCGGGAGACGAGCAGTACTTC,CASSVGLAGDEQYF
-,-,TRBJ2-7,TRBV7-9,TGTGCCAGCAGCTTAGTCTTCTCCTACGAGCAGTACTTC,CASSLVFSYEQYF
-,-,TRBJ1-4,TRBV28,TGTGCCAGCAGTTTTGTGGCGTCAACTAATGAAAAACTGTTTTTT,CASSFVASTNEKLFF
-,-,TRBJ1-2,TRBV7-9,TGTGCCAGCAGCTTAACTCGGGGACAAATCATTAACTATGGCTACACCTTC,CASSLTRGQIINYGYTF
-,TRBD1,TRBJ2-3,TRBV10-3,TGTGCCATCAAGTCCATCCAGGGGGCGGGCACAGATACGCAGTATTTT,CAIKSIQGAGTDTQYF
-,-,TRBJ2-7,TRBV28,TGTGCCAGCAGAGATGGACCTTACGAGCAGTACTTC,CASRDGPYEQYF
once,TRBD1,TRBJ2-7,TRBV29-1,TGCAGCGTTTTGGGGACAGGCCGATACGAGCAGTACTTC,CSVLGTGRYEQYF
-,-,TRBJ2-2,TRBV7-7,TGTGCCAGCAGCTTAGATTTGCCTCGGGACACCGGGGAGCTGTTTTTT,CASSLDLPRDTGELFF
-,-,TRBJ2-2,TRBV9,TGTGCCAGCAGCGTAGGTAGAGATAACACCGGGGAGCTGTTTTTT,CASSVGRDNTGELFF
-,-,TRBJ2-7,TRBV28,TGTGCCGTTCAGGGAGGAGAGTACGAGCAGTACTTC,CAVQGGEYEQYF
-,-,TRBJ1-5,TRBV2,TGTGCCAGCTACATTGGGCAGGGCGGGCAGCCCCAGCATTTT,CASYIGQGGQPQHF
-,TRBD2,TRBJ2-1,TRBV29-1,TGCAGCGTTGAGTATAGCGGGAGTAGGGATGAGCAGTTCTTC,CSVEYSGSRDEQFF
-,TRBD1,TRBJ2-6,TRBV27,TGTGCCAGCAGCTTCAGGGGGCGCCACTCTGGGGCCAACGTCCTGACTTTC,CASSFRGRHSGANVLTF
-,TRBD2,TRBJ2-2,TRBV4-1,TGCGCCAGCAGCCAAGAGGCTAGCGGGAAGACCGGGGAGCTGTTTTTT,CASSQEASGKTGELFF
-,-,TRBJ2-2,TRBV27,TGTGCCAGCAGTTTAAGCCGGACTTGGGACACCGGGGAGCTGTTTTTT,CASSLSRTWDTGELFF
-,-,TRBJ1-5,TRBV9,TGTGCCAGCAGCGTAGCTAGCAATCAGCCCCAGCATTTT,CASSVASNQPQHF
-,TRBD2,TRBJ2-7,TRBV2,TGTGCCAGCAGTGAAGCGCGTAGCGGGAGCTCCTACGAGCAGTACTTC,CASSEARSGSSYEQYF
-,-,TRBJ2-5,TRBV13,TGTGCCAGCAGCTTAGTTTTAGGGGAGTCGGGGACCCAGTACTTC,CASSLVLGESGTQYF
-,TRBD1,TRBJ2-4,TRBV18,TGTGCCAGCTCACCAGGACAGGGGGGCAAAAACATTCAGTACTTC,CASSPGQGGKNIQYF
-,TRBD2,TRBJ2-1,TRBV25-1,TGTGCCAGCAGCGATACCGGACTAGCGGGGTACAATGAGCAGTTCTTC,CASSDTGLAGYNEQFF
-,-,TRBJ2-1,TRBV10-1,TGCGCCATGAAGCGGTACAATGAGCAGTTCTTC,CAMKRYNEQFF
-,-,TRBJ2-7,TRBV7-2,TGTGCCAGCAGCTCAGGGGAGAACGAGCAGTACTTC,CASSSGENEQYF
once,-,TRBJ1-5,TRBV19,TGTGCCAGTAGTAGGGGGCCGTATCAGCCCCAGCATTTT,CASSRGPYQPQHF
-,-,TRBJ2-3,TRBV6-5,TGTGCCAGTTCGGACTTACCAAGCACAGATACGCAGTATTTT,CASSDLPSTDTQYF
-,-,TRBJ1-2,TRBV28,TGTGCCAGCAGTCAACCTGATGGTCAGCCTGGAAGTGATGGCTACACCTTC,CASSQPDGQPGSDGYTF
-,TRBD2,TRBJ2-5,TRBV7-8,TGTGCCAGCAGCTTAGGACTAGCGGGAGGCTTCCAAGAGACCCAGTACTTC,CASSLGLAGGFQETQYF
-,-,TRBJ2-3,TRBV12-1,TGTGCCAGCAGCTCCCCGGGACGTAAAAGCTTAGATACGCAGTATTTT,CASSSPGRKSLDTQYF
-,-,TRBJ2-7,TRBV7-9,TGTGCCAGCAGCTTAGCGGGACGGGGAACCTACGAGCAGTACTTC,CASSLAGRGTYEQYF
-,TRBD2,TRBJ2-1,TRBV7-8,TGTGCCAGCAGCCCCCGACAGCGGGAGTATGAGCAGTTCTTC,CASSPRQREYEQFF
-,-,TRBJ2-5,TRBV27,TGTGCCAGCAGACTCGGAGAGGGTCGACAAGAGACCCAGTACTTC,CASRLGEGRQETQYF
-,-,TRBJ1-2,TRBV28,TGTGCCAGCAGGCCTTATCTAGCTAACTATGGCTACACCTTC,CASRPYLANYGYTF
-,TRBD1,TRBJ1-4,TRBV9,TGTGCCAGCAGCCCCTCCGGGACAGGGGGAGAAAAACTGTTTTTT,CASSPSGTGGEKLFF
-,-,TRBJ2-2,TRBV30,TGTGCCTGGACCCCTTTGACAGGGAACACCGGGGAGCTGTTTTTT,CAWTPLTGNTGELFF
-,-,TRBJ2-1,TRBV28,TGTGCCAGCAGTGATTCGGGGGATGAGCAGTTCTTC,CASSDSGDEQFF
-,-,TRBJ2-7,TRBV27,TGTGCCAGCAGTTTAGGTACAGCTTCCTACGAGCAGTACTTC,CASSLGTASYEQYF
-,TRBD1,TRBJ2-1,TRBV27,TGTGCCAGCAGTCCCCAGGGACAGGGCAATGAGCAGTTCTTC,CASSPQGQGNEQFF
-,-,TRBJ1-2,TRBV4-1,TGCGCCAGCAGCCAATTCGAGGGAGACTATGGCTACACCTTC,CASSQFEGDYGYTF
-,TRBD1,TRBJ2-7,TRBV27,TGTGCCAGCAGCGACAGGGCCTACGAGCAGTACTTC,CASSDRAYEQYF
-,-,TRBJ1-1,TRBV4-1,TGCGCCAGCAGCCAGGCGGGACGGCTGAACACTGAAGCTTTCTTT,CASSQAGRLNTEAFF
few,-,TRBJ1-1,TRBV30,TGTGCCTGGAGTGTACCGGGGATCTTCACTGAAGCTTTCTTT,CAWSVPGIFTEAFF
-,-,TRBJ2-2,TRBV5-1,TGCGCCAGCAGCTTGTTCGCAGGGGACACCGGGGAGCTGTTTTTT,CASSLFAGDTGELFF
-,-,TRBJ2-7,TRBV2,TGTGCCAGCGGTCAGGACTCCTACGAGCAGTACTTC,CASGQDSYEQYF
-,-,TRBJ2-7,TRBV25-1,TGTGCCAGCAGAGACCCAAACTACGAGCAGTACTTC,CASRDPNYEQYF
-,-,TRBJ2-7,TRBV2,TGTGCCAGCACGGACTACGAGCAGTACTTC,CASTDYEQYF
-,TRBD2,TRBJ2-5,TRBV15,TGTGCCACCATGGGACTAGCGGGAGGGACTCAAGAGACCCAGTACTTC,CATMGLAGGTQETQYF
-,-,TRBJ2-7,TRBV4-2,TGTGCCAGCAGCCAAGATCCTGAAAGTGAGCAGTACTTC,CASSQDPESEQYF
-,-,TRBJ2-7,TRBV2,TGTGCCAGCAGTGCTCTCCGGAGCTACGAGCAGTACTTC,CASSALRSYEQYF
-,TRBD1,TRBJ2-7,TRBV29-1,TGCAGCGTCGGACAGGGAGGCTACGAGCAGTACTTC,CSVGQGGYEQYF
-,TRBD1,TRBJ1-5,TRBV2,TGTGCCAGCAGCAGGACAGGGGATAGTCAGCCCCAGCATTTT,CASSRTGDSQPQHF